Below, 12 T cell receptor beta chains from the same sample are listed, as sequenced in a study of blood T cell repertoires in COVID-19. TCRdb's copy holds only in-frame clones and misses some; the assay was immunoSEQ multiplex PCR. The sample lists 150,000 to 200,000 clones; 81% were seen once. The sample taken for sequencing was peripheral blood. The receptors come from a man in his sixties with active or convalescent COVID-19.

V gene TRBV4-2 combines with J gene TRBJ1-2, with 8 bases identical to TRBD1. The CDR3 consists of 11 residues. V gave up 4 bases and J gave up 14 bases; unmatched junction bases: 6. The germline V gene has CDR1 LGHNA and CDR2 YNFKEQ. The CDR3 here is CASSPGTGQTF. The DNA for the CDR3 is TGTGCCAGCAGCCCAGGGACAGGCCAAACCTTC.

This clone was seen just once. The J gene is TRBJ1-5, the V gene TRBV11-2; D gene unclear. The CDR3 consists of 12 residues. V lost 5 bases and J 4 bases, leaving 6 bases between the germline ends. Germline lookup yields CDR1 SGHAT and CDR2 FQNNGV. CDR3 protein: CASSQLNQPQHF. The CDR3 DNA reads as TGTGCCAGCAGCCAACTTAATCAGCCCCAGCATTTT.

V is TRBV7-6 and J is TRBJ2-4, with TRBD2 matching over 7 bases. CDR1 is SGHVS and CDR2 is FNYEAQ in the germline V gene. The V gene end was trimmed by 0 bases and the J gene end by 13 bases; junction bases not matched to a gene: 6. The CDR3 totals 13 residues. The CDR3 spells CASSLAEGGPQYF. CDR3 DNA sequence: TGTGCCAGCAGCTTAGCGGAGGGAGGGCCCCAGTACTTC.

The sample holds one count of this clone. The junction does not match germline at one end; this may be a read error. This chain uses TRBV5-1 with TRBJ1-5; 9 bases fit TRBD1. CDR1 and CDR2 from the germline V gene are SGHRS and YFSETQ. The CDR3 loop spans 15 amino acids. CDR3 nucleotide sequence: TGCGCTAGCAGCTTAAATGGACAGGGGAATCAGCCCCAGCATTTT. This sequence encodes CASSLNGQGNQPQHF.

The chain carries TRBV7-3 and TRBJ2-1; 11 positions match TRBD2. Germline-derived CDR1 and CDR2 are SGHTA and FQGTGA. V was pared by 4 bases and J by 6 bases, with 2 bases of the junction left unmatched. The CDR3 spans 14 residues. CDR3 in DNA: TGTGCCAGCAGCTACCTAGCGGGGGGCAATGAGCAGTTCTTC. Translation gives CASSYLAGGNEQFF.

J is TRBJ1-1 and V is TRBV7-6; TRBD1 aligns across 9 bases. The CDR3 covers 16 residues. Germline V gives CDR1 SGHVS, CDR2 FNYEAQ. Trimming at V came to 2 bases and at J to 1 base, leaving 5 bases not matched to a gene. The CDR3: CASSLRDRASNTEAFF. CDR3 sequence (DNA): TGTGCCAGCAGCTTAAGGGACAGGGCATCGAACACTGAAGCTTTCTTT.

The genes are TRBV2 and TRBJ2-4; weak D call: TRBD1 (6 bases). This CDR3 region has 12 residues. V lost 9 bases, J lost 7 bases, and 13 bases lay in between. The germline CDR1 and CDR2 sequences are SNHLY and FYNNEI. The CDR3 here is CARQGVGNIQYF. The CDR3 DNA reads as TGTGCCAGACAGGGAGTTGGGAACATTCAGTACTTC.

This chain uses TRBV5-5 with TRBJ1-1; 7 nucleotides match TRBD1. The junction had 6 bases not matched to a gene; V was cut back by 1 base and J by 12 bases. Germline lookup yields CDR1 SGHKS and CDR2 YYEKEE (reference sequence). The CDR3 runs 12 residues. CDR3 residues: CASSLTTGAPFF. The CDR3 DNA reads as TGTGCCAGCAGCTTGACCACAGGGGCTCCTTTCTTT. The variable domain in full, completed from reference TRBV5-5 and TRBJ1-1, reads DAGVTQSPTHLIKTRGQQVTLRCSPISGHKSVSWYQQVLGQGPQFIFQYYEKEERGRGNFPDRFSARQFPNYSSELNVNALLLGDSALYLCASSLTTGAPFFGQGTRLTVV.

The chain combines TRBV2 with TRBJ2-7; 7 nucleotides line up with TRBD1. The ends lost 8 bases at V and 3 bases at J; junction bases unmatched: 10. This CDR3 has 14 residues. Germline loops: CDR1 SNHLY, CDR2 FYNNEI. CDR3 nucleotides: TGTGCCAGCGCTCACCCGGACAGGTACTACGAGCAGTACTTC. Translating it yields CASAHPDRYYEQYF.

The chain links TRBV28 to TRBJ2-5, with TRBD1 matching over 9 bases. Trimming cost V 7 bases and J 5 bases; bases outside gene matches: 20. The CDR3 is 18 amino acids. Germline-derived CDR1 and CDR2 are MDHEN and SYDVKM. CDR3 amino acids: CASTPLRGGTGTGETQYF. The DNA for the CDR3 is TGTGCCAGCACCCCATTAAGAGGGGGGACAGGGACAGGGGAGACCCAGTACTTC.

This clone occurred a few times. The chain joins TRBV3-1 (or the pseudogene TRBV3-2) to TRBJ1-2; D is ambiguous. Germline V gives CDR1 LGHDT, CDR2 YNNKEL (reference sequence). V lost 4 bases to trimming and J lost 5 bases, with 14 bases between them. This CDR3 has 14 residues. The CDR3 nucleotides read TGTGCCAGCAGCCCATCAATCAACAGTTATGGCTACACCTTC. Protein product: CASSPSINSYGYTF.

This clone was recorded once. The gene calls are TRBV3-1 (or the pseudogene TRBV3-2) and TRBJ2-3, with D tentatively TRBD2 (5 bases). V lost 3 bases and J lost 1, with 14 bases in between. CDR1 LGHDT and CDR2 YNNKEL come from the germline V gene (reference sequence). There are 16 residues in the CDR3. The CDR3 loop is CASSQSSGSRTDTQYF. The DNA for the CDR3 is TGTGCCAGCAGCCAGTCCAGCGGAAGTCGCACAGATACGCAGTATTTT.